The sequence of this T cell receptor beta chain was determined in a study of T-cell reconstitution after alpha-beta-depleted transplantation in children (dated by TCRdb to the mid-2010s). Looking at the study overall: Using TCR repertoire profiling, the study followed T-cell immune reconstitution in a quantitative way in children after TCRalphabeta/CD19-depleted allogeneic hematopoietic cell transplantation. The study at large found these results: In some patients, the high TCRbeta diversity seen at day 60 was put down to recipient T cells and intrathymic progenitors that had survived conditioning. Hyperexpanded clone frequencies declined over subsequent months; after one year, T-cell counts and TCRbeta diversity were mostly attributed to newly produced T cells. The apparently early recovery of alphabetaT-cell counts about two months after transplant reportedly depended on only several hundred rapidly expanded clones that came from non-depleted graft cells.

The V end loses 4 bases and the J end loses 7 bases, and a stretch of 7 bases separates them. From a lookup of the germline V gene, CDR1 and CDR2 are SNHLY and FYNNEI. Including the terminal cysteine and phenylalanine, the CDR3 comprises 11 residues. Just CDR3 DNA is preserved here, 33 bases in frame from base 1. This clonotype was observed a handful of times. Its antigen is not yet known. No per-base quality is available; no much larger clone lies one base away. The sample's treatment or condition label is to be understood as: allogeneic hematopoietic cell transplantation with graft depleted of TCRalphabeta T cells and CD19 B cells. TCRalphabeta/CD19-depleted allogeneic hematopoietic cell grafts were given to the transplant recipients, all of whom were children. Library preparation was by PCR. The sequencing machine was an Illumina HiSeq 2500. TCR libraries were prepared with molecular barcoding, using unique molecular identifiers to normalize TCRbeta repertoire quantification. TCRdb cleaned the public reads at Q25 with fastp, built clones with MiXCR and kept in-frame beta chains. For every CDR3 protein sequence, its rows merge into one entry that carries the most common genes and DNA. In all, the sample holds fewer than 550,000 distinct CDR3 sequences, and over 9.5% of those were seen once. The ten largest clones capture 2% of the sample.

The material was PBMCs, obtained before TCRalphabeta/CD19-depleted stem cell transplant. The sequence links TRBV2 to TRBJ2-5, and the D gene may be TRBD2, 5 bases matching. The clonotype comes from a child aged 2-15 years with inherited bone marrow failure, due to receive a stem cell transplant. Here is the DNA: TGTGCCAGCAGTGTTCGGGGGACCCAGTACTTC. Its translation reads: CASSVRGTQYF.